The TCR beta chain under discussion was sequenced for a study of blood T cell repertoires in COVID-19. Germline CDR1 and CDR2: MNHEY and SVGEGT. V lost 0 bases, J lost 7 bases, and 7 bases lay in between. This CDR3 has 13 residues. Data came from immunoSEQ multiplex PCR; TCRdb stores just in-frame clones and leaves some out. The sample has some 65,000 clones, around 80% seen once. The J gene is TRBJ1-3, the V gene TRBV6-2 or TRBV6-3; no reliable D call. Sequenced material: peripheral blood. This TCR was sampled from a human donor in a cohort sampled during active COVID-19. This CDR3 is CASSYSSRNTIYF. The CDR3 DNA reads TGTGCCAGCAGTTACTCGTCACGGAACACCATATATTTT.